The T cell receptor beta chain under discussion was sequenced for a study of a mutant IDH1 vaccine in newly diagnosed glioma. Overall study: Investigators started vaccination 4-6 weeks after radiotherapy alone, or with temozolomide cycles.

Broader study findings: Pseudoprogression looked unconnected to shifts in top peripheral T cell clonotypes.

The CDR3 has 14 residues. With 4 bases clipped from V and 0 bases from J, the junction kept 2 bases outside the gene matches. CDR1 and CDR2 from the germline V gene are LGHNA and YNFKEQ. In regard to this clone: Its antigen remains unknown.

The time point is: week 23, last vaccination. In every dose of vaccine, 300 ug of mutant IDH1 20-mer peptide was given alongside topical imiquimod. Each astrocytoma in the donors was new, WHO grade 3 or 4, IDH1-mutant and ATRX-lost. Clones were sequenced by immunoSEQ multiplex PCR, and TCRdb holds only the in-frame ones, with some missing. The data show about 44,000 clones, with around 90% seen just once and 3.9% held by the top ten. This receptor was taken from a man aged 50 to 59 with glioma. V and J are TRBV4-2 and TRBJ2-5; 7 nucleotides line up with TRBD2. This sample comprised PBMCs, obtained from a glioma patient whose treatment included an IDH1 peptide vaccine. CDR3 amino acids: CASSRGTNQETQYF. The CDR3 DNA sequence: TGTGCCAGCAGCCGTGGGACTAACCAAGAGACCCAGTACTTC.